Listed here are 27 T cell receptor beta chains from one sample, sequenced in a study of T cell clones after liver transplantation. Generated by immunoSEQ multiplex PCR, the TCRdb table keeps only in-frame clones and is missing some. The table shows some 11,000 clones, with 70% to 75% occurring only once. Sequenced here: CD4+ T cells from blood, sampled approximately 29 months after liver transplant. All receptors derive from a human patient who received a liver transplant. Some T cells may be supplied by the graft donor.

In this sample, this clone turned up a few times. This chain joins TRBV6-1 and TRBJ2-3; a possible D gene is TRBD2 (6 bases). Deletions cut 7 bases from V and 4 bases from J, with 15 bases between. The CDR3 is made up of 14 amino acids. From germline, CDR1 is MNHNS and CDR2 SASEGT. The CDR3 DNA follows: TGTGCCAGCACCGAAGGCGGGGACGCAGATACGCAGTATTTT. This sequence encodes CASTEGGDADTQYF.

The V and J genes are TRBV6-5 and TRBJ2-7; D might be TRBD2 (5 bases). From germline, CDR1 is MNHEY and CDR2 SVGAGI. There are 14 residues in the CDR3. V dropped 2 bases and J dropped 7 bases, with 15 bases sitting between them. The CDR3 spells CASSYDPDLGEQYF. CDR3 in DNA: TGTGCCAGCAGTTACGATCCGGACTTAGGGGAGCAGTACTTC.

This clone is medium-sized within its sample. The chain carries TRBV6-5 and TRBJ1-2, with a possible D match to TRBD1 (6 bases). Germline CDR1 MNHEY, CDR2 SVGAGI. This CDR3 is 14 amino acids long. The ends were cut back, 7 bases at V and 3 bases at J, with 15 bases in the middle. The CDR3 spells CASTQDSLYYGYTF. CDR3 DNA: TGTGCCAGCACCCAGGACAGCTTATACTATGGCTACACCTTC.

J is TRBJ1-5 and V is TRBV7-9; the D is unclear. CDR1 is SEHNR and CDR2 is FQNEAQ in the germline V gene (reference sequence). The CDR3 is 14 residues long. V dropped 3 bases and J dropped 0 bases, with 6 bases sitting between them. The CDR3 nucleotides are TGTGCCAGCAGCTTCGGTGATAGCAATCAGCCCCAGCATTTT. It specifies CASSFGDSNQPQHF.

The chain joins TRBV27 to TRBJ2-7; possible D gene TRBD1, 6 bases. Trimming left V 0 bases short and J 4 bases short, with 13 bases between. The CDR3 is made up of 15 amino acids. Germline lookup yields CDR1 MNHEY and CDR2 SMNVEV (reference sequence). The CDR3: CASSLSPGQGYEQYF. The DNA for the CDR3 is TGTGCCAGCAGTTTATCGCCGGGACAAGGATACGAGCAGTACTTC.

This clone has just one count. J is TRBJ2-3 and V is TRBV10-3; 10 nucleotides line up with TRBD1. The V gene's germline CDR1 is ENHRY and CDR2 SYGVKD. This CDR3 has 18 residues. V dropped 0 bases and J dropped 0; count of bases not matched to a gene: 6. The CDR3 sequence: CAISESEDRGASTDTQYF. The CDR3 DNA reads as TGTGCCATCAGTGAGTCGGAGGACAGGGGGGCTAGCACAGATACGCAGTATTTT.

The chain employs TRBV5-7 and TRBJ2-7; D possibly corresponds to TRBD1 (5 bases). Being an ORF, TRBV5-7 has a function that is uncertain. Trimming removed 4 bases from V and 4 bases from J, with 15 bases in between. This CDR3 spans 14 amino acids. The DNA of the CDR3 is TGTGCCAGCAGCCTCTCGACAGTCTTTTACGAGCAGTACGTC. This translates into CASSLSTVFYEQYV.

The V gene is TRBV11-2, the J gene TRBJ1-6, with 9 bases lining up with TRBD1. Germline CDR1 and CDR2: SGHAT and FQNNGV. The CDR3 totals 16 residues. V lost 3 bases, J lost 2 bases, and 2 bases stayed unmatched. The CDR3 reads CASSLGQGTYNSPLHF. Written as DNA, the CDR3 is TGTGCCAGCAGCTTGGGACAGGGTACCTATAATTCACCCCTCCACTTT. The full variable domain, with the rest looked up from reference TRBV11-2 and TRBJ1-6, is EAGVAQSPRYKIIEKRQSVAFWCNPISGHATLYWYQQILGQGPKLLIQFQNNGVVDDSQLPKDRFSAERLKGVDSTLKIQPAKLEDSAVYLCASSLGQGTYNSPLHFGNGTRLTVT.

The chain links TRBV19 to TRBJ2-3; D is uncertain. Germline V gene data show CDR1 as LNHDA and CDR2 as SQIVND (reference sequence). The CDR3 covers 13 residues. Trimming removed 1 base at V and 6 bases at J, with 8 bases between. This CDR3 is CASSIGTGDTQYF. The CDR3 bases are TGTGCCAGTAGTATAGGGACCGGGGATACGCAGTATTTT.

The rearrangement links TRBV25-1 to TRBJ2-1; TRBD1 or TRBD2 may be the D gene (5 bases each). This CDR3 has 15 amino acids. The V end was cut by 0 bases, the J end by 9 bases, with 15 bases between. Germline V gene data show CDR1 as MGHDK and CDR2 as SYGVNS. In DNA form, the CDR3 reads TGTGCCAGCAGTGAATACAGGACCACAGGAGGTGAGCAGTTCTTC. This sequence encodes CASSEYRTTGGEQFF.

The V gene is TRBV6-1, the J gene TRBJ2-3; 14 positions agree with TRBD2. Germline assignment: CDR1 MNHNS and CDR2 SASEGT. The CDR3 is 15 amino acids. Trimming cost V 3 bases and J 4 bases; bases outside gene matches: 0. CDR3 in amino acids: CASSETSGGADTQYF. In DNA, the CDR3 is TGTGCCAGCAGTGAGACTAGCGGGGGGGCAGATACGCAGTATTTT.

V gene TRBV7-9 combines with J gene TRBJ2-2, with a possible D match to TRBD2 (5 bases). The CDR3 runs 17 residues. V lost 5 bases to trimming and J lost 2 bases, with 18 bases between them. The germline V gene encodes CDR1 SEHNR and CDR2 FQNEAQ (reference sequence). The CDR3 protein is CASSPRGDFRNTGELFF. The CDR3 DNA reads as TGTGCCAGCAGCCCCCGGGGAGATTTCAGAAACACCGGGGAGCTGTTTTTT.

This clone is categorized as medium-sized (0.01 to 0.1%). The chain couples TRBV19 to TRBJ2-1; 11 bases agree with TRBD2. V dropped 7 bases and J dropped 5; count of bases not matched to a gene: 7. This CDR3 contains 15 residues. The V gene's germline CDR1 is LNHDA and CDR2 SQIVND (reference sequence). CDR3 residues: CASTLGLAENNEQFF. CDR3 DNA sequence: TGTGCCAGTACCCTGGGACTAGCGGAAAACAATGAGCAGTTCTTC.

This chain connects TRBV28 to TRBJ2-3, with D hard to call. CDR1 and CDR2 from the germline V gene are MDHEN and SYDVKM. The CDR3 sequence is 17 residues long. V lost 8 bases, J lost 2 bases, and 23 bases lay in between. Here the CDR3 reads CASPPTGSGPHTDTQYF. The CDR3 nucleotides are TGTGCCAGCCCCCCCACCGGGTCCGGCCCCCACACAGATACGCAGTATTTT. Full variable domain (outside the CDR3, taken from reference TRBV28 and TRBJ2-3): DVKVTQSSRYLVKRTGEKVFLECVQDMDHENMFWYRQDPGLGLRLIYFSYDVKMKEKGDIPEGYSVSREKKERFSLILESASTNQTSMYLCASPPTGSGPHTDTQYFGPGTRLTVL.

This rearrangement joins TRBV6-5 to TRBJ1-1; 7 positions match TRBD1. This CDR3 region has 13 residues. Germline-derived CDR1 and CDR2 are MNHEY and SVGAGI. The ends lost 2 bases at V and 7 bases at J; junction bases unmatched: 4. The CDR3 DNA is TGTGCCAGCAGTTACGGGGCAGGGGGTGAAGCTTTCTTT. Translating it yields CASSYGAGGEAFF.

The chain combines TRBV6-6 with TRBJ2-7, with 7 bases that match TRBD1. V trimming: 6 bases; J trimming: 2 bases; junction bases outside the gene matches: 7. CDR3 length: 14 amino acids. In germline, CDR1 is MNHNY, CDR2 SVGAGI (reference sequence). CDR3 DNA: TGTGCCAGCAGCCCGACAGGGAGCACCTACGAGCAGTACTTC. Translating it yields CASSPTGSTYEQYF.

V usage is TRBV4-3 and J usage is TRBJ2-1; 10 bases match TRBD1. CDR3 length equals 15 residues. The germline V gene has CDR1 LGHNA and CDR2 YSLEER. V shed 4 bases, J shed 2 bases, and the junction held 2 bases outside the gene matches. CDR3 residues: CASSRGQGAYNEQFF. In DNA form, the CDR3 reads TGCGCCAGCAGCCGAGGACAGGGGGCCTACAATGAGCAGTTCTTC.

The V and J genes are TRBV28 and TRBJ2-5; D remains unclear. This CDR3 spans 14 amino acids. The V end lost 1 base, the J end lost 2 bases, and 8 bases lay between the germline ends. Germline V lookup: CDR1 MDHEN, CDR2 SYDVKM. The CDR3 DNA reads TGTGCCAGCAGTTTATTGGTGGGACAAGAGACCCAGTACTTC. Its translation: CASSLLVGQETQYF.

The CDR3, as DNA: TGTGCCAGCTCACCTACTAGTGCGAATGAGCAGTTCTTC. It is translated as CASSPTSANEQFF. The chain couples TRBV18 to TRBJ2-1; weak D call: TRBD2 (5 bases). The CDR3 runs 13 residues. V lost 3 bases and J 7 bases, leaving 10 bases between the germline ends. CDR1 is KGHSH, CDR2 LQKENI, per germline.

This clone was recorded only once. This chain uses TRBV10-3 with TRBJ2-5; 10 bases align to TRBD1. Germline CDR1 ENHRY, CDR2 SYGVKD. The CDR3 is made up of 20 amino acids. V dropped 2 bases and J dropped 5; count of bases not matched to a gene: 20. The CDR3 here is CAISELNRDRGPSLTETQYF. DNA of the CDR3: TGTGCCATCAGTGAGCTAAACCGGGACAGGGGACCCTCACTGACCGAGACCCAGTACTTC.

V gene TRBV5-1 combines with J gene TRBJ1-5; 10 bases fit TRBD1. The V gene's germline CDR1 is SGHRS and CDR2 YFSETQ. CDR3 length equals 14 residues. The J segment lost 4 bases and the V segment lost 4 bases, leaving 2 bases of the junction unmatched. CDR3 loop: CASSRGQGNQPQHF. CDR3 nucleotide sequence: TGCGCCAGCAGCCGGGGACAGGGGAATCAGCCCCAGCATTTT.

The chain joins TRBV27 to TRBJ2-3, with D uncertain. CDR3 length: 12 amino acids. Germline V gene lookup returns CDR1 MNHEY and CDR2 SMNVEV (reference sequence). Trimming took off 6 bases at V and 2 bases at J, with 6 bases between the two ends. The CDR3: CASRSTTDTQYF. As DNA, the CDR3 is TGTGCCAGCAGGTCCACCACAGATACGCAGTATTTT.

The chain links TRBV6-5 to TRBJ1-2; TRBD1 is a possible D gene (5 bases). Germline CDR1 and CDR2: MNHEY and SVGAGI. Trimming took off 0 bases at V and 4 bases at J, with 12 bases between the two ends. The CDR3 length is 15 residues. The CDR3 nucleotides are TGTGCCAGCAGTTACTCGAGAGGGCAGGGCTATGGCTACACCTTC. Amino acid sequence: CASSYSRGQGYGYTF.

This clone was observed a handful of times. The CDR3 coding sequence is TGTGCCAGCAGTTTCCGGGACGGGACCTACGAGCAGTACTTC. This translates into CASSFRDGTYEQYF. The chain recombines TRBV28 with TRBJ2-7; D is possibly TRBD1 or TRBD2 (5 bases each). Trimming pared 3 bases from V and 2 bases from J, leaving 11 bases between. The CDR3 contains 14 residues. The germline V gene has CDR1 MDHEN and CDR2 SYDVKM. The full variable domain, its missing parts supplied by reference TRBV28 and TRBJ2-7, is DVKVTQSSRYLVKRTGEKVFLECVQDMDHENMFWYRQDPGLGLRLIYFSYDVKMKEKGDIPEGYSVSREKKERFSLILESASTNQTSMYLCASSFRDGTYEQYFGPGTRLTVT.

The rearrangement links TRBV2 to TRBJ1-5; D is undetermined. Trimming left V 8 bases short and J 0 bases short, with 11 bases between. The CDR3 spans 14 residues. Germline values: CDR1 SNHLY, CDR2 FYNNEI. The CDR3 nucleotides are TGTGCCAGCCGGGAGGTCTATAGCAATCAGCCCCAGCATTTT. This codes for CASREVYSNQPQHF.

The rearrangement links TRBV28 to TRBJ2-2; TRBD1 aligns across 10 bases. In germline, CDR1 is MDHEN, CDR2 SYDVKM. The CDR3 is 16 amino acids. Trimming cost V 6 bases and J 6 bases; bases outside gene matches: 10. CDR3 sequence (DNA): TGTGCCAGCAGCCCCAAACTTGGACAGGGGGCCGGGGAGCTGTTTTTT. Protein sequence: CASSPKLGQGAGELFF.

This chain joins TRBV11-3 and TRBJ2-3, with unresolved D. CDR3 length: 16 residues. The germline V and J ends were trimmed by 5 bases and 2 bases, with 17 bases remaining between them. Per the germline V gene, CDR1 is SGHNT and CDR2 is YENEEA. CDR3 coding DNA: TGTGCCAGCAGCCCCAAACCCCCAGCGTCCACAGATACGCAGTATTTT. Protein product: CASSPKPPASTDTQYF.